These 4 T cell receptor beta chains came from one sample sequenced in a study of T cells in localized non-small cell lung cancer. Profiled with immunoSEQ multiplex PCR; TCRdb holds only in-frame clones, not every one. The sample consists of 72,000 or so clones, 86% of them appearing once. Material: peripheral blood, obtained before any cancer treatment. These receptors all stem from a male donor at least 60 years old with stage III squamous cell lung carcinoma.

The rearrangement joins TRBV28 to TRBJ1-2; TRBD1 agrees at 8 bases. CDR1 MDHEN and CDR2 SYDVKM come from the germline V gene. Trimming removed 6 bases from V and 4 bases from J; junction bases left unmatched: 10. The CDR3 is made up of 15 amino acids. The CDR3 sequence: CASRKQGARSYGYTF. CDR3 DNA sequence: TGTGCCAGCAGGAAGCAGGGGGCCCGTTCCTATGGCTACACCTTC.

The J gene is TRBJ1-6, the V gene TRBV7-3, with 7 bases that match TRBD1. J lost 8 bases, V lost 2 bases, and 6 bases had no gene match. The CDR3 totals 15 residues. Germline V gives CDR1 SGHTA, CDR2 FQGTGA. Here the CDR3 DNA reads TGTGCCAGCAGCTTAGTGACAGGGTCCGATTCACCCCTCCACTTT. Translating gives CASSLVTGSDSPLHF.

The chain uses TRBV27 and TRBJ1-2; TRBD1 aligns across 10 bases. Germline V gene data show CDR1 as MNHEY and CDR2 as SMNVEV (reference sequence). V was clipped by 6 bases and J by 4 bases; unmatched bases: 17. This CDR3 contains 18 residues. CDR3 sequence reads: CASRSWAGTGEGSYGYTF. For the CDR3, the DNA is TGTGCCAGCAGGTCCTGGGCCGGGACAGGGGAGGGGAGCTATGGCTACACCTTC.

The V call is TRBV12-5, the J call TRBJ2-7, with 7 bases identical to TRBD1. With V trimmed by 6 bases and J by 6 bases, 17 bases remained unmatched. Germline CDR1 reads LGHNT; CDR2 reads FRNRAP. This CDR3 comprises 16 residues. The CDR3 DNA follows: TGTGCTAGTGGGCCCACAAAATTCGACAGGGTGGGCGAGCAGTACTTC. Translation: CASGPTKFDRVGEQYF. Together with reference TRBV12-5 and TRBJ2-7, the CDR3 gives the full variable domain: DARVTQTPRHKVTEMGQEVTMRCQPILGHNTVFWYRQTMMQGLELLAYFRNRAPLDDSGMPKDRFSAEMPDATLATLKIQPSEPRDSAVYFCASGPTKFDRVGEQYFGPGTRLTVT.